This T cell receptor beta chain was recorded in a study of blood T cell repertoires in COVID-19. On the study more broadly: COVID-19 samples, acute and convalescent, were from the United States, Italy and Spain. The cDNA or gDNA used as material had been derived from T cells, B-cell-depleted T cells, or PBMCs.

The CDR3 has 16 amino acids. Germline values: CDR1 MDHEN, CDR2 SYDVKM. Unmatched junction bases numbered 8, after V lost 4 bases and J lost 4 bases. Original analysis: Reference gene primer amplification gave nucleated cell count estimates. The assay was immunoSEQ multiplex PCR, and TCRdb's table has in-frame clones only and misses some. Clonal size and the V and J genes are those of that table, whereas D and trimming came from the DNA. The data show about 100,000 clones, almost 95% seen once. This chain joins TRBV28 and TRBJ2-7; 12 bases are shared with TRBD2. The sequence was obtained from a man over 45 with active COVID-19. The source material was peripheral blood. The CDR3 sequence: CASSSILAGGRYEQYF. The CDR3 DNA is TGTGCCAGCAGTTCAATTCTAGCGGGAGGGCGTTACGAGCAGTACTTC.